Shown below are 28 T cell receptor beta chains from a single sample sequenced in a study of cytomegalovirus exposure and HLA in healthy donors. Primers: 60 Vbeta forward and 13 Jbeta reverse. Data came from immunoSEQ multiplex PCR; TCRdb stores just in-frame clones and leaves some out. The data hold nearly 110,000 clones, with 82% observed a single time. Material: PBMCs. The source is a man between 50 and 59 years old in good health and CMV-seronegative.

The chain is built from TRBV6-5 and TRBJ1-6; 12 nucleotides match TRBD1. J was trimmed by 16 bases and V by 5 bases; bases with no gene match: 3. This CDR3 is 12 amino acids long. Looked up from germline, CDR1 is MNHEY and CDR2 is SVGAGI. Here the CDR3 reads CASSPGQGALHF. CDR3 DNA: TGTGCCAGCAGTCCGGGACAGGGGGCACTCCACTTT.

V gene TRBV6-6 combines with J gene TRBJ1-1; D is uncertain. Trimming took off 7 bases at V and 2 bases at J, with 14 bases between the two ends. The CDR3 length is 14 residues. CDR1 is MNHNY, CDR2 SVGAGI, per germline (reference sequence). In DNA, the CDR3 is TGTGCCAGCAAGAAGTTGCGGCTAAACACTGAAGCTTTCTTT. This codes for CASKKLRLNTEAFF.

This chain joins TRBV19 and TRBJ1-1; D uncertain. The CDR3 is 12 residues long. CDR1 and CDR2 from the germline V gene are LNHDA and SQIVND (reference sequence). Trimming shortened V by 7 bases and J by 3 bases, and 9 bases separated the two germline ends. CDR3 coding DNA: TGTGCCAGTACCATAGGAGACACTGAAGCTTTCTTT. It encodes CASTIGDTEAFF.

The chain carries TRBV19 and TRBJ1-2, with D unresolved. The germline CDR1 and CDR2 sequences are LNHDA and SQIVND (reference sequence). This CDR3 is built from 15 residues. V was cut by 3 bases and J by 0 bases, with 11 bases left in between. The CDR3 sequence: CASSIKSSSNYGYTF. As DNA, the CDR3 is TGTGCCAGTAGTATCAAGAGTTCGTCTAACTATGGCTACACCTTC.

This chain's CDR3 is CASSSLEGGTGSGANVLTF. The CDR3 nucleotides read TGTGCCAGCTCATCCCTGGAGGGGGGGACCGGCTCTGGGGCCAACGTCCTGACTTTC. V and J are TRBV18 and TRBJ2-6, with D possibly being TRBD2 (7 bases). Germline V gives CDR1 KGHSH, CDR2 LQKENI. V lost 5 bases, J lost 0 bases, and 20 bases lay in between. The CDR3 is 19 amino acids. Based on the CDR3 plus reference TRBV18 and TRBJ2-6, the full variable domain is NAGVMQNPRHLVRRRGQEARLRCSPMKGHSHVYWYRQLPEEGLKFMVYLQKENIIDESGMPKERFSAEFPKEGPSILRIQQVVRGDSAAYFCASSSLEGGTGSGANVLTFGAGSRLTVL.

The chain joins TRBV10-3 to TRBJ2-4; a possible D gene is TRBD2 (5 bases). This CDR3 contains 15 residues. Looked up from germline, CDR1 is ENHRY and CDR2 is SYGVKD. V was clipped by 6 bases and J by 0 bases, with 12 bases between them. In DNA form, the CDR3 reads TGTGCCATCAGGGGAGACAACCTAGCCAAAAACATTCAGTACTTC. Protein product: CAIRGDNLAKNIQYF.

The CDR3 loop reads CAWSVTGTYEQYF. Written as DNA, the CDR3 is TGTGCCTGGAGTGTGACAGGGACTTACGAGCAGTACTTC. This chain joins TRBV30 and TRBJ2-7; maybe TRBD1 (7 bases). The CDR3 runs 13 residues. The V and J ends lost 0 bases and 4 bases respectively, with 10 bases between them. Germline values: CDR1 GTSNPN, CDR2 SVGIG (reference sequence).

The rearrangement joins TRBV6-5 to TRBJ1-1; D is perhaps TRBD1 (5 bases). V was pared by 6 bases and J by 1 base, with 9 bases between. Germline-derived CDR1 and CDR2 are MNHEY and SVGAGI. CDR3 length: 13 amino acids. In DNA, the CDR3 is TGTGCCAGCAGCAGGGCCCCGAACACTGAAGCTTTCTTT. This gives the protein CASSRAPNTEAFF.

The genes are TRBV30 and TRBJ2-7; no clear D gene. V shed 1 base and J shed 4 bases, with 5 bases lying between them. The CDR3 has 11 amino acids. From germline, CDR1 is GTSNPN and CDR2 SVGIG (reference sequence). The CDR3 bases are TGTGCCTGGAGTGCTAATTACGAGCAGTACTTC. Its translation: CAWSANYEQYF. Supplemented by reference TRBV30 and TRBJ2-7, the full variable domain reads SQTIHQWPATLVQPVGSPLSLECTVEGTSNPNLYWYRQAAGRGLQLLFYSVGIGQISSEVPQNLSASRPQDRQFILSSKKLLLSDSGFYLCAWSANYEQYFGPGTRLTVT.

V is TRBV7-2 and J is TRBJ2-5; maybe TRBD2 (6 bases). Trimming removed 2 bases from V and 3 bases from J, with 13 bases in between. Per germline, CDR1 SGHTA and CDR2 FQGNSA. The CDR3 contains 15 residues. The DNA for the CDR3 is TGTGCCAGCAGCTTACTGGGGGGAGAAAAAGAGACCCAGTACTTC. Encoded protein: CASSLLGGEKETQYF.

The V call is TRBV29-1, the J call TRBJ2-7, with a tentative D call TRBD1 (6 bases). This CDR3 is built from 11 residues. Germline-derived CDR1 and CDR2 are SQVTM and ANQGSEA. V was pared by 3 bases and J by 3 bases, with 6 bases between. In DNA, the CDR3 is TGCAGCGTTGAGGACAGCTACGAGCAGTACGTC. Translation gives CSVEDSYEQYV.

V is TRBV7-9 and J is TRBJ1-1; D gene unclear. The CDR3 spans 12 residues. Trimming removed 5 bases at V and 6 bases at J, with 10 bases between. The V gene's germline CDR1 is SEHNR and CDR2 FQNEAQ (reference sequence). The CDR3 coding sequence is TGTGCCAGCAGCCTAGGAGCCCCTGAAGCTTTCTTT. This gives the protein CASSLGAPEAFF.

V usage is TRBV10-3 and J usage is TRBJ1-1; no clear D gene. Germline CDR1 and CDR2: ENHRY and SYGVKD. The CDR3 runs to 13 residues. With 6 bases removed from V and 4 bases from J, the gap between germline ends came to 12 bases. CDR3 in amino acids: CAIRKEGSTEAFF. The CDR3 nucleotides are TGTGCCATCAGAAAGGAAGGGAGCACTGAAGCTTTCTTT.

This clone has just a few counts. The V call is TRBV19, the J call TRBJ1-6; D ambiguous. The CDR3 has 17 amino acids. Germline CDR1 and CDR2: LNHDA and SQIVND (reference sequence). V lost 3 bases and J lost 9, with 21 bases in between. The CDR3 region has the DNA TGTGCCAGTAGTATTAACGGTGGGCGGACGGCGGGTTCACCCCTCCACTTT. As protein: CASSINGGRTAGSPLHF.

The CDR3, as DNA: TGTGCCAGCAGCCGGACTAGCACAGATACGCAGTATTTT. This sequence encodes CASSRTSTDTQYF. The chain carries TRBV14 and TRBJ2-3; maybe TRBD2 (5 bases). CDR3 length: 13 amino acids. The germline CDR1 and CDR2 sequences are SGHDN and FVKESK. V gave up 4 bases and J gave up 0 bases, with 5 bases separating them.

V and J are TRBV9 and TRBJ1-3; D is undetermined. The V and J ends lost 0 bases and 0 bases respectively, with 13 bases between them. The CDR3 contains 17 residues. Germline V gives CDR1 SGDLS, CDR2 YYNGEE. The CDR3 DNA follows: TGTGCCAGCAGCGTAGGTTTACAGTACAGCTCTGGAAACACCATATATTTT. It codes for CASSVGLQYSSGNTIYF.

V usage is TRBV30 and J usage is TRBJ1-2; possibly TRBD1 for D (6 bases). This CDR3 has 16 residues. Germline assignment: CDR1 GTSNPN and CDR2 SVGIG (reference sequence). Trimming took 3 bases from V and 0 from J, leaving 17 bases between them. CDR3 residues: CAWSRGFVGANYGYTF. The CDR3 DNA reads TGTGCCTGGAGCAGGGGTTTTGTGGGAGCTAACTATGGCTACACCTTC.

The chain joins TRBV7-9 to TRBJ1-2; D not resolved. The V gene lost 5 bases and the J gene lost 4 bases, with 14 bases spanning the gap. Germline CDR1 is SEHNR and CDR2 is FQNEAQ (reference sequence). This CDR3 region has 14 residues. As DNA, the CDR3 is TGTGCCAGCAGCCCTCGGAGGGCGGTCTATGGCTACACCTTC. The encoded protein is CASSPRRAVYGYTF.

The genes are TRBV10-1 and TRBJ2-2; D might be TRBD1 (5 bases). The length of the CDR3 is 13 residues. Between the trimmed V and J ends, which lost 6 bases and 5 bases, there was a span of 10 bases. Germline V gene lookup returns CDR1 WNHNN and CDR2 SYGVQD (reference sequence). CDR3: CASSKQVTGELFF. The CDR3 nucleotides read TGCGCCAGCAGCAAACAGGTGACCGGGGAGCTGTTTTTT.

This clone was observed a single time. The chain has TRBV4-1 and TRBJ2-1, with 11 bases identical to TRBD2. This CDR3 is 16 amino acids long. Germline-derived CDR1 and CDR2 are MGHRA and YSYEKL. The V and J ends lost 4 bases and 3 bases, in that order; junction bases with no gene match: 5. CDR3 in amino acids: CASSPTSGEIYNEQFF. The CDR3 region has the DNA TGCGCCAGCAGCCCGACTAGCGGGGAGATCTACAATGAGCAGTTCTTC.

On this clone: At one of its ends the junction is not consistent with the germline gene, which may arise from a read error. The V gene is TRBV7-9, the J gene TRBJ1-4; possibly TRBD1 for D (5 bases). The CDR3 covers 18 residues. The germline CDR1 and CDR2 sequences are SEHNR and FQNEAQ (reference sequence). The CDR3 DNA follows: TGTGCCAGCAGGTTAGGGGCAACGGGACTTACAACTAATGAAAAACTGTTTTTT. This gives the protein CASRLGATGLTTNEKLFF.

In its sample, this clone was seen a few times. The chain has TRBV28 and TRBJ2-4, with D uncertain. The CDR3 is 14 amino acids. V shed 5 bases and J shed 9 bases, with 17 bases lying between them. Per germline, CDR1 MDHEN and CDR2 SYDVKM. CDR3 loop: CASSHRQALSIQYF. The DNA for the CDR3 is TGTGCCAGCAGTCATCGGCAGGCGCTGAGCATTCAGTACTTC.

The chain carries TRBV7-8 and TRBJ1-3; D possibly corresponds to TRBD1 (6 bases). Germline values: CDR1 SGHVS, CDR2 FQNEAQ. The CDR3 has 16 residues. Deletions cut 5 bases from V and 4 bases from J, with 18 bases between. The CDR3 region is CASSIQDSTGGNTIYF. CDR3 DNA sequence: TGTGCCAGCAGCATACAGGACAGCACTGGGGGAAACACCATATATTTT.

This chain links TRBV5-1 with TRBJ2-3; 10 bases are shared with TRBD1. The CDR3 is 15 residues long. Germline loops: CDR1 SGHRS, CDR2 YFSETQ. J lost 4 bases, V lost 4 bases, and 6 bases had no gene match. Here the CDR3 reads CASSMGQGKADTQYF. As DNA, the CDR3 is TGCGCCAGCAGCATGGGACAGGGGAAGGCAGATACGCAGTATTTT.

The V gene is TRBV27, the J gene TRBJ1-2; 10 bases fit TRBD1. The CDR3 loop spans 17 amino acids. Germline V CDR1 and CDR2: MNHEY, SMNVEV (reference sequence). V lost 4 bases, J lost 4 bases, and 12 bases stayed unmatched. The CDR3 loop is CASSSEPGQGTGYGYTF. CDR3 sequence (DNA): TGTGCCAGCAGTTCGGAGCCGGGACAGGGGACGGGCTATGGCTACACCTTC.

The chain is built from TRBV5-1 and TRBJ2-3; 10 bases fit TRBD2. V lost 0 bases, J lost 10 bases, and 17 bases stayed unmatched. The CDR3 length is 18 residues. Germline V gives CDR1 SGHRS, CDR2 YFSETQ. The CDR3 nucleotides are TGCGCCAGCAGCTTGGCCTTTGGACTAGCGGAATCTTCTAGATCGCAGTATTTT. Amino acids: CASSLAFGLAESSRSQYF. Looking up the rest from reference TRBV5-1 and TRBJ2-3 gives the full variable domain: KAGVTQTPRYLIKTRGQQVTLSCSPISGHRSVSWYQQTPGQGLQFLFEYFSETQRNKGNFPGRFSGRQFSNSRSEMNVSTLELGDSALYLCASSLAFGLAESSRSQYFGPGTRLTVL.

The J gene is TRBJ2-1, the V gene TRBV28, with TRBD1 matching over 8 bases. The J segment lost 4 bases and the V segment lost 6 bases, leaving 8 bases of the junction unmatched. In germline, CDR1 is MDHEN, CDR2 SYDVKM. This CDR3 has 15 amino acids. CDR3 loop: CASRLIRGLYNEQFF. The CDR3 nucleotides read TGTGCCAGCAGACTTATCAGGGGGCTATACAATGAGCAGTTCTTC.

The chain has TRBV29-1 and TRBJ1-5; 7 bases fit TRBD1. The CDR3 covers 13 residues. The V segment lost 5 bases and the J segment 4 bases; nucleotides outside the gene matches: 5. The germline V gene encodes CDR1 SQVTM and CDR2 ANQGSEA. The CDR3 sequence: CSVLGQPNQPQHF. The CDR3, as DNA: TGCAGCGTTTTGGGACAGCCTAATCAGCCCCAGCATTTT.